This T cell receptor (beta chain) is drawn from a study of blood T cell repertoires in COVID-19. The wider study: The United States, Italy and Spain supplied acute and convalescent COVID-19 samples. T cells, B-cell-depleted T cells, or PBMCs provided the cDNA or gDNA that served as material.

In the authors' methods: Nucleated cell number was recorded as an estimate derived from reference gene primer amplification. Assay used: immunoSEQ multiplex PCR; TCRdb lists only in-frame clones, some missing. Clonal size and the V and J genes are those of that table, whereas D and trimming came from the DNA. This sample carries 350,000 to 450,000 clones, approximately 86% of them seen once, and the ten largest clones take under 8.5%. Seattle participants joined during active infection and were tracked over time. The ends lost 4 bases at V and 10 bases at J; junction bases unmatched: 4. Germline V gene data show CDR1 as SGHDN and CDR2 as FVKESK. The CDR3 covers 13 residues.

Input material: peripheral blood. This chain links TRBV14 with TRBJ1-6, with 7 bases fitting TRBD1. This receptor was obtained from an older woman with COVID-19, enrolled during active disease. For the CDR3, the DNA is TGTGCCAGCAGCCCCCCAGGGGGGTCACCCCTCCACTTT. Translating gives CASSPPGGSPLHF.